What follows describes a single T cell receptor beta chain. Antigen: not known. The data derive from a study of T cells after yellow fever vaccination. General study points: Reappearance after the booster was seen for most primary-vaccination clones, at roughly 96% CD4 and 75% to 90% CD8. Some clonotypes were seen in both the CD4 and the CD8 compartments. These made up a small share and likely arose from convergent recombination.

One entry per CDR3 protein, called by TCRdb with MiXCR from the 5' RACE reads. The sample contains 400,000 or so distinct CDR3 sequences, around 6.4% of which appear only once. The junction had 6 bases not matched to a gene; V was cut back by 3 bases and J by 8 bases. The CDR3 runs to 14 residues. CDR1 is GTSNPN, CDR2 SVGIG, per germline (reference sequence). The sequences come from PBMCs, collected 5 days after the yellow fever booster vaccination. The receptor was isolated from a man aged 25-40 years who received the YFV17D yellow fever vaccine. The chain has TRBV30 and TRBJ1-4, with 10 nucleotides matching TRBD1. The CDR3 DNA follows: TGTGCCTGGAGGCCCGGGACAGGGGTCGAAAAACTGTTTTTT. Translation: CAWRPGTGVEKLFF.